This is a list of T cell receptor beta chains from one sample in a study of CD8 T cells in Susac syndrome. One entry per CDR3 protein results from TCRdb running MiXCR on the immunoSEQ multiplex PCR reads. The repertoire holds around 130,000 distinct CDR3 sequences, with 85% to 95% as singletons. The sequenced sample consisted of CD8+ T cells from PBMCs. Receptors originate from a human donor with Susac syndrome. The CDR3 runs from the conserved cysteine through the conserved F or W. D genes are given only for firm matches. Clone size is shown for a subset of rows, as once, few, many or a class of expanded clone.

CSVTGGTSSDEQFF,TGCAGCGTGACAGGGGGAACATCAAGCGATGAGCAGTTCTTC,TRBV29-1,TRBJ2-1,TRBD1,14,NA
CASSPSFRTEQYF,TGTGCCAGCAGTCCCTCCTTCAGGACCGAGCAGTACTTC,TRBV11-2,TRBJ2-7,NA,13,NA
CSVLGTQGGSGTDTQYF,TGCAGCGTTTTAGGGACCCAAGGGGGGAGTGGGACAGATACGCAGTATTTT,TRBV29-1,TRBJ2-3,NA,17,NA
CATSRVRGQGHGYTF,TGTGCCACCAGCAGAGTTAGGGGGCAGGGCCATGGCTACACCTTC,TRBV15,TRBJ1-2,TRBD1,15,NA
CASSQEGGLGDSYGYTF,TGTGCCAGCAGCCAAGAGGGAGGCCTGGGCGACAGCTATGGCTACACCTTC,TRBV3-1,TRBJ1-2,NA,17,NA
CASSLASDRGLGYTF,TGTGCCAGCAGCTTAGCTTCGGACAGGGGCTTGGGCTACACCTTC,TRBV5-4,TRBJ1-2,TRBD1,15,NA
CASSLSGGFDNEQFF,TGTGCCAGCAGCTTAAGTGGGGGGTTCGACAATGAGCAGTTCTTC,TRBV13,TRBJ2-1,NA,15,NA
CASSLGQGRSYGYTF,TGTGCCAGCAGCCTAGGACAGGGTCGAAGCTATGGCTACACCTTC,TRBV11-3,TRBJ1-2,TRBD1,15,NA
CASRTDRGSTDTQYF,TGTGCCAGCAGAACCGACAGGGGGAGTACAGATACGCAGTATTTT,TRBV6-5,TRBJ2-3,TRBD1,15,NA
CASSYSGGWGYTF,TGTGCCAGCAGTTACTCGGGGGGCTGGGGCTACACCTTC,TRBV6-6,TRBJ1-2,NA,13,NA
CSVLRGQSSYEQYF,TGCAGCGTCCTCCGGGGGCAGAGCTCCTACGAGCAGTACTTC,TRBV29-1,TRBJ2-7,NA,14,NA
CSVEQGDHYEQYF,TGCAGCGTTGAACAAGGGGACCACTACGAGCAGTACTTC,TRBV29-1,TRBJ2-7,NA,13,NA
CASSLAGNYGYTF,TGTGCCAGCAGTTTGGCAGGGAACTATGGCTACACCTTC,TRBV12-3/TRBV12-4,TRBJ1-2,NA,13,few
CSARLAGHMNTEAFF,TGCAGTGCTAGATTGGCAGGTCATATGAACACTGAAGCTTTCTTT,TRBV20-1,TRBJ1-1,NA,15,NA